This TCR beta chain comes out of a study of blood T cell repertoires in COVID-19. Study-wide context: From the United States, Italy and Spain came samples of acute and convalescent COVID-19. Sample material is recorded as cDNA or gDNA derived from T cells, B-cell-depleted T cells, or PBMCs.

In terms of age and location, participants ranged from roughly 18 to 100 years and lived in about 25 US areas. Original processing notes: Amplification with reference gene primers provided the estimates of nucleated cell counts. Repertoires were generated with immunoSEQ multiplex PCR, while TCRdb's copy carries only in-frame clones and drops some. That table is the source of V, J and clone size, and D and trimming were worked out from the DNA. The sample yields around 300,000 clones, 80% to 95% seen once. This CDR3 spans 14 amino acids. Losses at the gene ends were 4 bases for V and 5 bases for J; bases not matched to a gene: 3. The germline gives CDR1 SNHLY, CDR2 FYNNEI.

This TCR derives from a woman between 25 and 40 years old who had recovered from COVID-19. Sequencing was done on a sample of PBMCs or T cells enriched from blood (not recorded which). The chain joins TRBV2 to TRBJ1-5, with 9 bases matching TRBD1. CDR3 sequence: CASSVWTGDQPQHF. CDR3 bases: TGTGCCAGCAGTGTTTGGACAGGGGATCAGCCCCAGCATTTT.